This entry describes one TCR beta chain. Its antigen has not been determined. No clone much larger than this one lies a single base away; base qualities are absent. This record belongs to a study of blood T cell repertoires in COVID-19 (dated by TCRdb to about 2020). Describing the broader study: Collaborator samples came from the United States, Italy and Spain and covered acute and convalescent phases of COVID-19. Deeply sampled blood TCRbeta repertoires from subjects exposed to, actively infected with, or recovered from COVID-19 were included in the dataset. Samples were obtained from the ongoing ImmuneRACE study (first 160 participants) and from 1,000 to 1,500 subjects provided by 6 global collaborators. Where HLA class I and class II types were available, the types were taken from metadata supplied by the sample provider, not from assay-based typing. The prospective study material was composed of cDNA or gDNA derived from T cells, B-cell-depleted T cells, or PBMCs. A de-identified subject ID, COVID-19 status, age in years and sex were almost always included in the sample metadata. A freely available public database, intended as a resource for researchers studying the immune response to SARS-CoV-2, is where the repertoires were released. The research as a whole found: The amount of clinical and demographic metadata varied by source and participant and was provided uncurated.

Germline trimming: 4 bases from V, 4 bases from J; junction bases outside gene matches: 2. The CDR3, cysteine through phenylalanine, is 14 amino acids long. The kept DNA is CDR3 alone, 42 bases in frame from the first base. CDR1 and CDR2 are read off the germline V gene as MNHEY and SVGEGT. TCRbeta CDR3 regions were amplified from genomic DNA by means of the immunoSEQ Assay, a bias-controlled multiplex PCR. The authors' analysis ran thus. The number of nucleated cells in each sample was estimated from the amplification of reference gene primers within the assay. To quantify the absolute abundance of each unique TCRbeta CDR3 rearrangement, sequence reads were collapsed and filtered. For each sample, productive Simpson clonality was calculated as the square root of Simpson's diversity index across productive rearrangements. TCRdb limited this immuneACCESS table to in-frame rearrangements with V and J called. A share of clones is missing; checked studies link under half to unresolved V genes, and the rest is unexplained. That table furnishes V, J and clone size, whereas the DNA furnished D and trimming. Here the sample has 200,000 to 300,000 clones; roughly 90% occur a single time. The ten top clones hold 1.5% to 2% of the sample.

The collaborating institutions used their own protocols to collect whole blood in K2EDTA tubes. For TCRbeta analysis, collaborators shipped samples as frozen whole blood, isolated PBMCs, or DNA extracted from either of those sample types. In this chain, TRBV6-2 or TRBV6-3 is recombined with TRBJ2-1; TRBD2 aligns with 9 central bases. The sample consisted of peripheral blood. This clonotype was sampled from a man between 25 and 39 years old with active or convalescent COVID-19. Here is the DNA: TGTGCCAGCAGTTTGCGGGGGGGTTACAATGAGCAGTTCTTC. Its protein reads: CASSLRGGYNEQFF.